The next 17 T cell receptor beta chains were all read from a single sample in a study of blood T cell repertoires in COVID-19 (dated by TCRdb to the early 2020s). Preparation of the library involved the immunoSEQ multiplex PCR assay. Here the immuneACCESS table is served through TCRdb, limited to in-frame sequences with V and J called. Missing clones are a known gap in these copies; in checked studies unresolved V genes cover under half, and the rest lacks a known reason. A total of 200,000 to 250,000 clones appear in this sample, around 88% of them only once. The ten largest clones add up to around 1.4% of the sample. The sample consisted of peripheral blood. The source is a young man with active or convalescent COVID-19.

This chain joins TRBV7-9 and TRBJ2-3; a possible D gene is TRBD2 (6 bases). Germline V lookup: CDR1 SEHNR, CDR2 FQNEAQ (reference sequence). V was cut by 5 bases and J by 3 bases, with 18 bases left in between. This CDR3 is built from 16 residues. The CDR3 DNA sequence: TGTGCCAGCAGCCCGACGCCTAGCGCGAGGACAGATACGCAGTATTTT. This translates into CASSPTPSARTDTQYF. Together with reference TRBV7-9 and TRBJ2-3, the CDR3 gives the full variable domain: DTGVSQNPRHKITKRGQNVTFRCDPISEHNRLYWYRQTLGQGPEFLTYFQNEAQLEKSRLLSDRFSAERPKGSFSTLEIQRTEQGDSAMYLCASSPTPSARTDTQYFGPGTRLTVL.

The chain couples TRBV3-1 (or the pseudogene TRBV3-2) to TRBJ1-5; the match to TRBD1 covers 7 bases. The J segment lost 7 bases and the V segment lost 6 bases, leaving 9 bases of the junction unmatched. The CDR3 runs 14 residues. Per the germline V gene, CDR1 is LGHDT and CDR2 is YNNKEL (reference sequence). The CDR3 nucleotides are TGTGCCAGCAGTCGACAGGGTTCAAGGCAGCCCCAGCATTTT. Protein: CASSRQGSRQPQHF.

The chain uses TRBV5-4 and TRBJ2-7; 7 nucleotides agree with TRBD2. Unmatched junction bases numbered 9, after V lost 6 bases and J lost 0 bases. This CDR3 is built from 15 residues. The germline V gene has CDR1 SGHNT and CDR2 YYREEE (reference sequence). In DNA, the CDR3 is TGTGCCAGCACCGCTTCCGGGGGGATCTCCTACGAGCAGTACTTC. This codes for CASTASGGISYEQYF.

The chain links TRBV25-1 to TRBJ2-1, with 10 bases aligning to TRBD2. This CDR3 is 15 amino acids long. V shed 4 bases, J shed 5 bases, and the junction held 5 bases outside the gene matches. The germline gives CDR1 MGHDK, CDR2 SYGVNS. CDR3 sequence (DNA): TGTGCCAGCAGTGGGATAGCGGGAGGCCACAATGAGCAGTTCTTC. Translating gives CASSGIAGGHNEQFF.

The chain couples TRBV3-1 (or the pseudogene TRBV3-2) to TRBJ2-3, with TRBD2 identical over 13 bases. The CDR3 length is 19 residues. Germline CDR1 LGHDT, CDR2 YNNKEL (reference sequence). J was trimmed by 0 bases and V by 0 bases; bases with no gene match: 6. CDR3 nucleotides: TGTGCCAGCAGCCAAGATCTTGGACTAGCGGGAGATAGCACAGATACGCAGTATTTT. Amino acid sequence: CASSQDLGLAGDSTDTQYF.

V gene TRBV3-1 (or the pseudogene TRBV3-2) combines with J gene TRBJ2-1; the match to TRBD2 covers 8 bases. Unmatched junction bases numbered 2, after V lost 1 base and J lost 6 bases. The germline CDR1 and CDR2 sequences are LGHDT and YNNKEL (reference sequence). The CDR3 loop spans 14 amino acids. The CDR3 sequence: CASSQGAGGNEQFF. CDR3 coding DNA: TGTGCCAGCAGCCAAGGGGCGGGGGGCAATGAGCAGTTCTTC.

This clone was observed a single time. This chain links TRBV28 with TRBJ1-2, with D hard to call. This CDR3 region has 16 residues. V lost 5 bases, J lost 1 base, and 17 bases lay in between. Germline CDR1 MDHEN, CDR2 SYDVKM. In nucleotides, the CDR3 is TGTGCCAGCAGTCCCTCGGCAGGTGATGGTAACTATGGCTACACCTTC. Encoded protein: CASSPSAGDGNYGYTF.

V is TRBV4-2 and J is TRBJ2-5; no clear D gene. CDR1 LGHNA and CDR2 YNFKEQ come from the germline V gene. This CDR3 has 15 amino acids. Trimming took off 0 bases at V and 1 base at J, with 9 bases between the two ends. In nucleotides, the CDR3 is TGTGCCAGCAGCCAAGAGTCACTATTCCAAGAGACCCAGTACTTC. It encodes CASSQESLFQETQYF.

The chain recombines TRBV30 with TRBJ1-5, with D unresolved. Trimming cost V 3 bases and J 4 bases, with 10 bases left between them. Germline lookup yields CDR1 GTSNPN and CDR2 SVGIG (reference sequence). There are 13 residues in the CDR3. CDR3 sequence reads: CAWSLAPNQPQHF. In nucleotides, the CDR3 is TGTGCCTGGAGCCTAGCCCCGAATCAGCCCCAGCATTTT.

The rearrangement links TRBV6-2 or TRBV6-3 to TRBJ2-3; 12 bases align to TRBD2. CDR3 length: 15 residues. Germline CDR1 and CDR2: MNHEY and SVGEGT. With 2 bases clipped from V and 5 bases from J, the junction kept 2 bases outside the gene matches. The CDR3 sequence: CASSYPGLAGDTQYF. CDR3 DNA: TGTGCCAGCAGTTACCCGGGACTAGCGGGAGATACGCAGTATTTT.

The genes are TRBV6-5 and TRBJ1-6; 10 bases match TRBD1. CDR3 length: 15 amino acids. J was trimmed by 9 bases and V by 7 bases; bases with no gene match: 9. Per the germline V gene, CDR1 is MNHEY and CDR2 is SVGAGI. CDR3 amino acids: CASKTGTGVGSPLHF. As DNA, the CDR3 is TGTGCCAGCAAAACCGGGACAGGGGTTGGTTCACCCCTCCACTTT.

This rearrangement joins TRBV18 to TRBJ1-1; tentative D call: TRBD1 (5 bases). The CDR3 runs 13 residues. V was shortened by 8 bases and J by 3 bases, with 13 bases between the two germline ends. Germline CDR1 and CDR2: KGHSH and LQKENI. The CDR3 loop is CASVVGGDTEAFF. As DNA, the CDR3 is TGTGCCAGCGTGGTCGGGGGGGACACTGAAGCTTTCTTT.

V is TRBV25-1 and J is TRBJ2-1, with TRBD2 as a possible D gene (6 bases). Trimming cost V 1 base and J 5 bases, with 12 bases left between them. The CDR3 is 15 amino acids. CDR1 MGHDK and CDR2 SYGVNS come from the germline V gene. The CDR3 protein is CASSESAGYDNEQFF. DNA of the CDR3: TGTGCCAGCAGTGAATCCGCGGGGTATGACAATGAGCAGTTCTTC.

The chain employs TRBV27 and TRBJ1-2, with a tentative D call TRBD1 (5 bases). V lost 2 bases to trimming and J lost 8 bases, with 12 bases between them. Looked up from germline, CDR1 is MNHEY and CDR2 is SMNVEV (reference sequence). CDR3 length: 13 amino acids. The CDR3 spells CASSLDQGYGYTF. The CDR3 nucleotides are TGTGCCAGCAGTTTAGACCAGGGTTACGGCTACACCTTC.

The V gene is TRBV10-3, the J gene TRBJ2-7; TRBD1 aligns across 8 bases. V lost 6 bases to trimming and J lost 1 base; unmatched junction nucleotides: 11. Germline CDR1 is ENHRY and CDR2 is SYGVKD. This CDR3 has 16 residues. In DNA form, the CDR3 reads TGTGCCATCAGCCCATGGGGGACAGGTAAATCCTACGAGCAGTACTTC. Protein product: CAISPWGTGKSYEQYF.

This CDR3 is CASRADRGHGYTF. The CDR3 bases are TGTGCCAGCAGGGCTGACAGGGGGCATGGCTACACCTTC. The chain employs TRBV6-5 and TRBJ1-2, with 10 nucleotides matching TRBD1. Per germline, CDR1 MNHEY and CDR2 SVGAGI. This CDR3 comprises 13 residues. Trimming cost V 6 bases and J 6 bases; bases outside gene matches: 4.

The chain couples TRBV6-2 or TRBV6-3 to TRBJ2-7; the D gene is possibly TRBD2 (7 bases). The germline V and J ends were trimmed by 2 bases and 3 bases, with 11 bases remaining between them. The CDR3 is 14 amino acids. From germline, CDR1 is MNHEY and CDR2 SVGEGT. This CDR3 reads CASSYRGGIYEQYF. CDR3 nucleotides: TGTGCCAGCAGTTACAGGGGGGGAATCTACGAGCAGTACTTC.